The present entry profiles one TCR beta chain with its context. Its antigen is not identified. This record comes from a study of response to subunit inactivated influenza vaccine. Study-wide results and caveats: Authors suggested each seasonal influenza vaccination recruits few new T cells.

Via MiXCR, TCRdb re-called the RT-PCR reads, giving one row per CDR3 protein. The sample lists about 650,000 distinct CDR3 sequences, roughly 14% occurring once. This sequence originates from a man aged 50-60 years who received an inactivated influenza vaccine. Specimen: PBMCs from blood, collected approximately 13 days after vaccination.

CDR3 sequence (DNA): TGTGCCAGCAGCACCATAGAGGTAGAGACCCAGTACTTC. Translating it yields CASSTIEVETQYF. The rearrangement links TRBV6-6 to TRBJ2-5; D unresolved. Per germline, CDR1 MNHNY and CDR2 SVGAGI (reference sequence). V lost 6 bases to trimming and J lost 4 bases, with 12 bases between them. The CDR3 length is 13 residues.